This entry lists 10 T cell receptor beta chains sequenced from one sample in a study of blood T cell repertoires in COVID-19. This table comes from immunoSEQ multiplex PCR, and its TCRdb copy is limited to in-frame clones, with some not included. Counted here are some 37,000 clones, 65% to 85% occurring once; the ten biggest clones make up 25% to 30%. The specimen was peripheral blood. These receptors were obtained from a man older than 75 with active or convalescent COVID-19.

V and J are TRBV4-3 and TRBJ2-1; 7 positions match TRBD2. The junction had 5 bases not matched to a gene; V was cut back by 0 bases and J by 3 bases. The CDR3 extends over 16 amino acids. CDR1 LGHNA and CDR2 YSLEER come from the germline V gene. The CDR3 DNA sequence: TGCGCCAGCAGCCAAGATTTGACGGGGGGCTACAATGAGCAGTTCTTC. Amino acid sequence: CASSQDLTGGYNEQFF.

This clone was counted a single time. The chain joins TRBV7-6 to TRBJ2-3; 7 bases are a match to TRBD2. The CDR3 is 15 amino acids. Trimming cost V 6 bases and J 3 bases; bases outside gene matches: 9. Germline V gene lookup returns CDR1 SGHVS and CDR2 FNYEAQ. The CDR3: CASRRLAAVTDTQYF. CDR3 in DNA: TGTGCCAGCAGGCGTCTAGCGGCGGTTACAGATACGCAGTATTTT. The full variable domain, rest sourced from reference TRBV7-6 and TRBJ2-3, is GAGVSQSPRYKVTKRGQDVALRCDPISGHVSLYWYRQALGQGPEFLTYFNYEAQQDKSGLPNDRFSAERPEGSISTLTIQRTEQRDSAMYRCASRRLAAVTDTQYFGPGTRLTVL.

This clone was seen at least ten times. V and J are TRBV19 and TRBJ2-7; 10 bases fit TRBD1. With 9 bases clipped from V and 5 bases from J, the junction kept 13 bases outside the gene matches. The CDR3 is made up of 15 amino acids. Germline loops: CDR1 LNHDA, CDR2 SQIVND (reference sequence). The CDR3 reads CASSGPGTGAHEQYF. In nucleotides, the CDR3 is TGTGCCAGCAGCGGACCCGGGACAGGGGCCCACGAGCAGTACTTC.

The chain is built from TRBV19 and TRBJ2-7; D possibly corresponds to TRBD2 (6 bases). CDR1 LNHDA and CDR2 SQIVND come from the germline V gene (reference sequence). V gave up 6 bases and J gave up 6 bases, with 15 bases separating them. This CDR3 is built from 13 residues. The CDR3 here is CASRNEQTSEQYF. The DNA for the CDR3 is TGTGCCAGTAGGAACGAACAGACTAGCGAGCAGTACTTC.

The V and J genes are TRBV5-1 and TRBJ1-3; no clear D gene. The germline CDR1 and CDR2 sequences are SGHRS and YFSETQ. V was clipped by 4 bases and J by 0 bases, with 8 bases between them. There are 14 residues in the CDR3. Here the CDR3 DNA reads TGCGCCAGCAGCCCGGGGTACTCTGGAAACACCATATATTTT. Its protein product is CASSPGYSGNTIYF.

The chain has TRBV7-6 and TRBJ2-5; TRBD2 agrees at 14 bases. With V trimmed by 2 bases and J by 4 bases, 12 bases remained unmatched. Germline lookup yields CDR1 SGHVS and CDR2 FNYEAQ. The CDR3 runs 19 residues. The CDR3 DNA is TGTGCCAGCAGCTTACGCGCCGGGACTAGCGGGAGAAGGGGAGAGACCCAGTACTTC. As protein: CASSLRAGTSGRRGETQYF.

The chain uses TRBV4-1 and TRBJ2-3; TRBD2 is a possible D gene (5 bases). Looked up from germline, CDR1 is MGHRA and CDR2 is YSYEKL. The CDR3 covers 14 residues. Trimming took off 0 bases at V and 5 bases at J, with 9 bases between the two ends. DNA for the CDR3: TGCGCCAGCAGCCAAGATCACAGCGGAGATACGCAGTATTTT. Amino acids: CASSQDHSGDTQYF.

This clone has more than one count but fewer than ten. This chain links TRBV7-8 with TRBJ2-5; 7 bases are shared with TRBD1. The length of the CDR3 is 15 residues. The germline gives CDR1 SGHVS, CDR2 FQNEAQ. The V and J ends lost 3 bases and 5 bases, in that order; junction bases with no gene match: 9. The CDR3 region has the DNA TGTGCCAGCAGCTTGGGGGACAGTGGCCGGGAGACCCAGTACTTC. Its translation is CASSLGDSGRETQYF.

CDR3 nucleotide sequence: TGCGCCAGCAGCCTGCAAGGGGGCGGGCCTGAAGCTTTCTTT. Its translation: CASSLQGGGPEAFF. This chain joins TRBV4-1 and TRBJ1-1, with TRBD1 matching over 7 bases. Germline trimming cut 4 bases from V and 6 bases from J; bases unmatched to any gene: 8. CDR3 length: 14 amino acids. CDR1 MGHRA and CDR2 YSYEKL come from the germline V gene.

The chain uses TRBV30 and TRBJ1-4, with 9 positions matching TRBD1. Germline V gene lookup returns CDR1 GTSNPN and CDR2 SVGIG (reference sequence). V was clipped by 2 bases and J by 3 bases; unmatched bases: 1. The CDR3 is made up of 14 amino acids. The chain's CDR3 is CAWSRDRANEKLFF. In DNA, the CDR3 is TGTGCCTGGAGTCGGGACAGGGCTAATGAAAAACTGTTTTTT.